This T cell receptor (beta chain) was sequenced in a study of siplizumab effects on memory and regulatory T cells. Some clones are missing from TCRdb's copy, which holds only in-frame ones; the method was immunoSEQ multiplex PCR. The repertoire consists of 100,000 to 120,000 clones, with about nine tenths occurring once and the leading ten covering 1.3%. Concerning this clone: Its target is not known.

Overall study findings and caveats: Under siplizumab, an average approximately 69% of mappable alloreactive CD4+ clones were Treg-derived, compared with around 25% in controls.

V dropped 6 bases and J dropped 0; count of bases not matched to a gene: 5. Germline values: CDR1 LNHDA, CDR2 SQIVND (reference sequence). The CDR3 length is 15 residues. The source is a human donor in good health. Source material: CD4+ T cells sorted from blood. The chain joins TRBV19 to TRBJ1-5; 7 positions agree with TRBD1. CDR3 nucleotides: TGTGCCAGTAGCAAAGACAGGGCTAGCAATCAGCCCCAGCATTTT. Its translation: CASSKDRASNQPQHF.